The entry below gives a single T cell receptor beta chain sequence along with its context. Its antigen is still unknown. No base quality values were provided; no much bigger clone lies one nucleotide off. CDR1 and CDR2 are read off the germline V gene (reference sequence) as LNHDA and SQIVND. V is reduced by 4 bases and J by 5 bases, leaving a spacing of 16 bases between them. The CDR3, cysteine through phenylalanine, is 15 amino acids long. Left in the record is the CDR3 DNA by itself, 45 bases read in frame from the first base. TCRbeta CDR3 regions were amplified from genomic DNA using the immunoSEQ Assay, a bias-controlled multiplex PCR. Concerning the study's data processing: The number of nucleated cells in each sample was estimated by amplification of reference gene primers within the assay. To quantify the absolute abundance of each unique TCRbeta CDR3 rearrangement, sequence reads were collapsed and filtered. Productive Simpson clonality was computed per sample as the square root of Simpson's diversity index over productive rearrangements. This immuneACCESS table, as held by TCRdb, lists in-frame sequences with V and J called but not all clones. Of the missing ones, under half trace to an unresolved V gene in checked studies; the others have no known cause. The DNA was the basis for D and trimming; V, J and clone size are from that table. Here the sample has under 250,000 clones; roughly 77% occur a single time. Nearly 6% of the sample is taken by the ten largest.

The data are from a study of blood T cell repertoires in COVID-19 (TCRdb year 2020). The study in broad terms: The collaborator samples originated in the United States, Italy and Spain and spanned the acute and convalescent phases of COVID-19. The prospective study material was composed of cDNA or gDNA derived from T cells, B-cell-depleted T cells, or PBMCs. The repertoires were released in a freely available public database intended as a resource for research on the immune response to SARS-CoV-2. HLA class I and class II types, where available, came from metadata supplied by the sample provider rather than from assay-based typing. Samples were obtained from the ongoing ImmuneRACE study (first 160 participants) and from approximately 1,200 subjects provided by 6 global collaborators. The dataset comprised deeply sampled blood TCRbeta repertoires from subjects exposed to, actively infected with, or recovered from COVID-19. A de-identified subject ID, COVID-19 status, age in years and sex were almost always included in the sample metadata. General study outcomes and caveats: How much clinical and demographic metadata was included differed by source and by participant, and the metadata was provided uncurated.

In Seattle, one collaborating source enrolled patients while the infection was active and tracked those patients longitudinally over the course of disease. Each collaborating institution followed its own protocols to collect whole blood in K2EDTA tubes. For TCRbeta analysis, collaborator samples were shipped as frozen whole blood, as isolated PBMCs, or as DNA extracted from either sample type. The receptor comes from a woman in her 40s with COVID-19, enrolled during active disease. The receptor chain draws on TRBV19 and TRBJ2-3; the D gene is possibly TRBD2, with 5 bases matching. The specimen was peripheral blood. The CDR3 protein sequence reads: CASSTRIARGDTQYF. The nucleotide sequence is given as TGTGCCAGTAGTACGAGGATCGCCCGGGGAGATACGCAGTATTTT. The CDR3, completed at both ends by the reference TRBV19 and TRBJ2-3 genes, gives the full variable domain DGGITQSPKYLFRKEGQNVTLSCEQNLNHDAMYWYRQDPGQGLRLIYYSQIVNDFQKGDIAEGYSVSREKKESFPLTVTSAQKNPTAFYLCASSTRIARGDTQYFGPGTRLTVL.